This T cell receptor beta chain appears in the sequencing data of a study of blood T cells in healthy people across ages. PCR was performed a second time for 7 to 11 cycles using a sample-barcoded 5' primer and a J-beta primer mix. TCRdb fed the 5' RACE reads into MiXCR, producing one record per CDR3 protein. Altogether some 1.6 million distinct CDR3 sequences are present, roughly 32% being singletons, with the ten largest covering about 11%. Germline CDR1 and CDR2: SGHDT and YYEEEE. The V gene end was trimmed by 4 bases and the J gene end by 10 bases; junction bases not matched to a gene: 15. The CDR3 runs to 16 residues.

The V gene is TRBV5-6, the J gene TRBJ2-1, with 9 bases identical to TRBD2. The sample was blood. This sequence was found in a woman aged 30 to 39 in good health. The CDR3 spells CASSPQPAGGFREQFF. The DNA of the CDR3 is TGTGCCAGCAGCCCCCAGCCAGCGGGGGGATTCAGGGAGCAGTTCTTC.